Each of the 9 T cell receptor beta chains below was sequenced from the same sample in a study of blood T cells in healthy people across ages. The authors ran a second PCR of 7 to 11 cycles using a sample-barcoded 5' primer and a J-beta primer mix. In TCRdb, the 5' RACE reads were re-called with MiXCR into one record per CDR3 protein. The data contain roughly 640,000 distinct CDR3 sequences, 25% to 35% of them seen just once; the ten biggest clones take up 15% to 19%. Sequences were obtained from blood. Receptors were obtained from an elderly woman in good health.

The CDR3 nucleotides are TGTGCCAGCAGATCGGGACAGGGATACTCTGGGGCCAACGTCCTGACTTTC. The encoded protein is CASRSGQGYSGANVLTF. This rearrangement joins TRBV27 to TRBJ2-6; 9 bases match TRBD1. Germline V gene data show CDR1 as MNHEY and CDR2 as SMNVEV (reference sequence). The CDR3 loop spans 17 amino acids. With 6 bases clipped from V and 0 bases from J, the junction kept 6 bases outside the gene matches. The full variable domain, completed using reference TRBV27 and TRBJ2-6, is EAQVTQNPRYLITVTGKKLTVTCSQNMNHEYMSWYRQDPGLGLRQIYYSMNVEVTDKGDVPEGYKVSRKEKRNFPLILESPSPNQTSLYFCASRSGQGYSGANVLTFGAGSRLTVL.

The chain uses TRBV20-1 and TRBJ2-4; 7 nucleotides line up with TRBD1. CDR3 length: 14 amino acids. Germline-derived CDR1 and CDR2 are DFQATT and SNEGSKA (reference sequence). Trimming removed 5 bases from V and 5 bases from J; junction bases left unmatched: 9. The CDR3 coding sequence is TGCAGTGCTCCACAGGGGAAGGGCGAAAACATTCAGTACTTC. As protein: CSAPQGKGENIQYF.

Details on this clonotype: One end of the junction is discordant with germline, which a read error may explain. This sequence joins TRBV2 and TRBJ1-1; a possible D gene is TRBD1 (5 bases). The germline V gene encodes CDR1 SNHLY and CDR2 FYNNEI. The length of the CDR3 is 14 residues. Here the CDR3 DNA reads TGTGCCAGTAGTGTTCGACAGTATGACACTGAAGCTTTCTTT. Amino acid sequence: CASSVRQYDTEAFF.

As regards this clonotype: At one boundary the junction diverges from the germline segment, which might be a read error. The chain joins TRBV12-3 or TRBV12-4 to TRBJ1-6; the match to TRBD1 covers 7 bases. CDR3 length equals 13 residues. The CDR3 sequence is CACSLGQNSPLHF. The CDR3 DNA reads TGTGCCTGCAGTTTGGGACAGAACTCACCCCTCCACTTT.

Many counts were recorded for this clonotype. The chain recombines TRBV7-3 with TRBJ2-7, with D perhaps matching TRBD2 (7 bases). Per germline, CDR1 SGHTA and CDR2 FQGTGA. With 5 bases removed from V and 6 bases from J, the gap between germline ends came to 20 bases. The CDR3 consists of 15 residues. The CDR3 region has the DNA TGTGCCAGCAGCCCCCAAGGGGGAGGGTTCCGCGAGCAGTACTTC. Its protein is CASSPQGGGFREQYF.

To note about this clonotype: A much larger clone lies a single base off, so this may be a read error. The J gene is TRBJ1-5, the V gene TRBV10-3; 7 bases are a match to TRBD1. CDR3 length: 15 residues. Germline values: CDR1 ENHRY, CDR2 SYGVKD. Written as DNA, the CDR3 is TGTGCCATCAGAGAGAGACAGGGTAGCAATCAGCCCCGGCATTTT. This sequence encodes CAIRERQGSNQPRHF.

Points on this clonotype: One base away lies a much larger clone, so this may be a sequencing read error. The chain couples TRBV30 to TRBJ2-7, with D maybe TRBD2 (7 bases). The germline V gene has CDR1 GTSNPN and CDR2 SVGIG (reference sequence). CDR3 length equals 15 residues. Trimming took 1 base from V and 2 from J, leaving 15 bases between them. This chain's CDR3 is CAWSAMDGGPYEQYF. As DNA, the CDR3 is TGTGCCTGGAGTGCAATGGACGGGGGGCCCTACGAGCAGTACTTC.

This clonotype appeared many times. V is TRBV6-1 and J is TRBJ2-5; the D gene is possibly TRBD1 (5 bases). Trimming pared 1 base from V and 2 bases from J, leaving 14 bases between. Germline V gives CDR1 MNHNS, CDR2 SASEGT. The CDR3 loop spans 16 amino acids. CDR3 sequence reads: CASSEEGARAQETQYF. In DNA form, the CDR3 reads TGTGCCAGCAGTGAAGAAGGGGCCAGAGCTCAAGAGACCCAGTACTTC.

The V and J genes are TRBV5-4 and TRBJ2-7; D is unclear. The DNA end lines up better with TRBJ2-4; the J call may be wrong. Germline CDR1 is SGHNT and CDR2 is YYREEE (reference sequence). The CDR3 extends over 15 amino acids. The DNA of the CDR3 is TGTGCCAGCAGTTCCAGACTGTTTGGGGAAAACATTCAGTACTTC. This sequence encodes CASSSRLFGENIQYF.